The present T cell receptor beta chain was sequenced within a study of metastatic and nonmetastatic thyroid tumors. Study-level information: Comparison of repertoires was carried out across blood and tumor or nodule tissue from malignant and benign thyroid patients.

This clone came up many times. Its target is unknown. Using MiXCR, TCRdb re-called clones from the PCR reads. This table has 75,000 to 100,000 clones, about an eighth appearing once. Broader study findings: For both blood and tumor, malignant thyroid tumors reportedly showed significantly higher TCR beta diversity than benign nodules did.

No patient received treatment before thyroid surgery. This clonotype originated in a female donor with papillary thyroid cancer or a benign thyroid nodule (not recorded which). Some clones in this sample may be carry-over from other donors' samples. The sequencing sample was made of blood.

Here the CDR3 DNA reads TGTGCCAGCAGCGCCTCGCGTGGGCCGAACACTGAAGCTTTCTTT. Protein sequence: CASSASRGPNTEAFF. The chain uses TRBV9 and TRBJ1-1; no reliable D call. Between the trimmed V and J ends, which lost 3 bases and 1 base, there was a span of 13 bases. The CDR3 spans 15 residues. The germline gives CDR1 SGDLS, CDR2 YYNGEE.